One and the same sample provided the 18 T cell receptor beta chains below, sequenced in a study of T cells in Graves' hyperthyroidism and ophthalmopathy. Amplification of TCR beta CDR3 regions used RNA as the template. Primed by the HTBI set, a first-round RT-PCR was run on the TCR CDR3. TCRdb re-analysed the multiplex PCR reads in MiXCR, keeping a single row per CDR3 protein. The sample lists 650,000 to 700,000 distinct CDR3 sequences; roughly 17% were seen once. The sequenced material came from blood. The receptors derive from a man aged 50 or older with Graves' hyperthyroidism.

The chain is built from TRBV24-1 and TRBJ1-2, with D tentatively TRBD1 (5 bases). There are 18 residues in the CDR3. Germline lookup yields CDR1 KGHDR and CDR2 SFDVKD. V was shortened by 3 bases and J by 0 bases, with 19 bases between the two germline ends. The CDR3 DNA reads TGTGCCACCAGTGATGGGGCAGGAGGTGTTTTTACTAACTATGGCTACACCTTC. Amino acids: CATSDGAGGVFTNYGYTF.

This clonotype was seen repeatedly, ten times or more. The J gene is TRBJ2-1, the V gene TRBV11-2; weak D call: TRBD1 (5 bases). Germline V gives CDR1 SGHAT, CDR2 FQNNGV. The CDR3 extends over 16 amino acids. Trimming stripped 8 bases from V and 4 bases from J, with 21 bases between. CDR3 sequence reads: CASSPVRGEGYNEQFF. The CDR3 DNA reads TGTGCCAGCTCCCCCGTAAGGGGCGAAGGATACAATGAGCAGTTCTTC. Variable domain in full (rest from reference TRBV11-2 and TRBJ2-1): EAGVAQSPRYKIIEKRQSVAFWCNPISGHATLYWYQQILGQGPKLLIQFQNNGVVDDSQLPKDRFSAERLKGVDSTLKIQPAKLEDSAVYLCASSPVRGEGYNEQFFGPGTRLTVL.

Many counts were recorded for this clonotype. The V call is TRBV20-1, the J call TRBJ1-5; a weak D match, TRBD1 (6 bases). The CDR3 runs 14 residues. V was pared by 6 bases and J by 3 bases, with 15 bases between. Germline V gives CDR1 DFQATT, CDR2 SNEGSKA (reference sequence). CDR3 loop: CSAAGDLNNQPQHF. The CDR3 DNA follows: TGCAGTGCGGCAGGGGATCTTAACAATCAGCCCCAGCATTTT.

This clonotype was observed many times. The chain links TRBV7-2 to TRBJ2-5, with D unresolved. The CDR3 has 16 amino acids. Germline loops: CDR1 SGHTA, CDR2 FQGNSA. Trimming left V 5 bases short and J 2 bases short, with 18 bases between. In DNA form, the CDR3 reads TGTGCCAGCAGCGCTGGAGCAGCCCCTAATCAAGAGACCCAGTACTTC. Amino acids: CASSAGAAPNQETQYF.

This sequence joins TRBV6-5 and TRBJ2-7; 9 nucleotides line up with TRBD1. Per germline, CDR1 MNHEY and CDR2 SVGAGI. With V trimmed by 1 base and J by 1 base, 8 bases remained unmatched. The CDR3 extends over 17 amino acids. The CDR3 here is CASSYLWTGDVSYEQYF. In DNA form, the CDR3 reads TGTGCCAGCAGTTACTTATGGACAGGGGATGTTTCCTACGAGCAGTACTTC.

The chain is built from TRBV11-2 and TRBJ2-7; the D gene is possibly TRBD2 (6 bases). The CDR3 totals 16 residues. V lost 6 bases, J lost 2 bases, and 20 bases lay in between. Germline assignment: CDR1 SGHAT and CDR2 FQNNGV. The CDR3 spells CASRAHRDLATYEQYF. The CDR3 coding sequence is TGTGCCAGCAGAGCCCACCGGGACTTAGCCACCTACGAGCAGTACTTC.

This clonotype came up many times. The chain joins TRBV2 to TRBJ1-1; TRBD1 is a possible D gene (6 bases). Trimming removed 5 bases from V and 11 bases from J, with 12 bases in between. The CDR3 is 11 residues long. The germline V gene encodes CDR1 SNHLY and CDR2 FYNNEI. CDR3 sequence: CASSRGGRAFF. The DNA of the CDR3 is TGTGCCAGCAGTCGAGGGGGTAGGGCTTTCTTT.

The V and J genes are TRBV6-1 and TRBJ1-1, with D hard to call. V was clipped by 3 bases and J by 8 bases, with 4 bases between them. Germline values: CDR1 MNHNS, CDR2 SASEGT. The CDR3 totals 10 residues. The CDR3 loop is CASSENEAFF. The CDR3 DNA reads as TGTGCCAGCAGTGAGAACGAAGCTTTCTTT.

This clonotype was observed a single time. V is TRBV7-2 and J is TRBJ1-3, with D uncertain. The V end was cut by 5 bases, the J end by 0 bases, with 8 bases between. Looked up from germline, CDR1 is SGHTA and CDR2 is FQGNSA. The CDR3 totals 14 residues. The CDR3: CASSPQISGNTIYF. CDR3 DNA: TGTGCCAGCAGCCCCCAGATCTCTGGAAACACCATATATTTT.

This clonotype showed up just once. The chain recombines TRBV4-1 with TRBJ1-4; TRBD1 matches 8 bases. V trimming: 3 bases; J trimming: 7 bases; junction bases outside the gene matches: 13. The CDR3 consists of 17 residues. Germline V gene data show CDR1 as MGHRA and CDR2 as YSYEKL. The DNA of the CDR3 is TGCGCCAGCAGCCAGTCCAACATTGACAGGGGCGCTGAAAAACTGTTTTTT. Protein sequence: CASSQSNIDRGAEKLFF.

The table lists this clonotype with a few counts. The chain uses TRBV6-5 and TRBJ2-7; D gene unclear. Germline lookup yields CDR1 MNHEY and CDR2 SVGAGI. The CDR3 totals 14 residues. Trimming cost V 0 bases and J 4 bases, with 10 bases left between them. DNA of the CDR3: TGTGCCAGCAGTTACTCGAGCACGCCGTACGAGCAGTACTTC. It is translated as CASSYSSTPYEQYF.

The genes are TRBV10-3 and TRBJ1-5; perhaps TRBD1 as D (6 bases). With 2 bases removed from V and 2 bases from J, the gap between germline ends came to 13 bases. The CDR3 is made up of 16 amino acids. Germline loops: CDR1 ENHRY, CDR2 SYGVKD. The CDR3 bases are TGTGCCATCAGTGAGAGGTTTCCAGGGGGCAATCAGCCCCAGCATTTT. Translated: CAISERFPGGNQPQHF.

In its sample, this clonotype was seen many times. The genes are TRBV28 and TRBJ2-1; TRBD1 matches 9 bases. The CDR3 consists of 19 residues. Germline CDR1 MDHEN, CDR2 SYDVKM. With 3 bases clipped from V and 7 bases from J, the junction kept 19 bases outside the gene matches. CDR3: CASSFLTFRDRVTLNEQFF. The DNA of the CDR3 is TGTGCCAGCAGTTTTCTCACCTTCCGGGACAGGGTTACTCTAAATGAGCAGTTCTTC.

This clonotype turned up a few times. V gene TRBV20-1 combines with J gene TRBJ2-7; 9 bases are a match to TRBD2. Germline CDR1 reads DFQATT; CDR2 reads SNEGSKA (reference sequence). The V gene end was trimmed by 0 bases and the J gene end by 7 bases; junction bases not matched to a gene: 13. This CDR3 is built from 16 residues. The CDR3 DNA follows: TGCAGTGCTAGAGATATTACTAGCGGGCCCCGGGGGGAGCAGTACTTC. It encodes CSARDITSGPRGEQYF.

This clonotype was counted ten times or more. The V call is TRBV27, the J call TRBJ2-5; tentative D call: TRBD2 (5 bases). CDR1 is MNHEY and CDR2 is SMNVEV in the germline V gene (reference sequence). V shed 2 bases and J shed 4 bases, with 14 bases lying between them. The CDR3 sequence is 15 residues long. The CDR3 nucleotides are TGTGCCAGCAGTTTAGGGAACGTGGGGAGAGAGACCCAGTACTTC. Translated: CASSLGNVGRETQYF.

This clonotype was seen many times. The chain combines TRBV20-1 with TRBJ2-5, with 11 nucleotides matching TRBD2. The germline V gene has CDR1 DFQATT and CDR2 SNEGSKA (reference sequence). This CDR3 has 15 residues. The V gene end was trimmed by 7 bases and the J gene end by 2 bases; junction bases not matched to a gene: 9. CDR3 loop: CSVKNPSGGQETQYF. The CDR3 nucleotides are TGCAGTGTCAAAAACCCTAGCGGGGGGCAAGAGACCCAGTACTTC.

This clonotype was picked up many times. V and J are TRBV5-1 and TRBJ2-1; 10 nucleotides agree with TRBD2. The V segment lost 0 bases and the J segment 7 bases; nucleotides outside the gene matches: 4. CDR3 size: 15 residues. The germline V gene has CDR1 SGHRS and CDR2 YFSETQ. The chain's CDR3 is CASSLVLAGVNEQFF. CDR3 in DNA: TGCGCCAGCAGCTTGGTGCTAGCGGGAGTAAATGAGCAGTTCTTC.

This clonotype has at least ten counts. The chain employs TRBV24-1 and TRBJ2-2, with 7 bases matching TRBD2. V lost 1 base to trimming and J lost 0 bases; unmatched junction nucleotides: 7. The germline CDR1 and CDR2 sequences are KGHDR and SFDVKD. This CDR3 region has 18 residues. Written as DNA, the CDR3 is TGTGCCACCAGTGATTTCAGGGACTACCTACCGAACACCGGGGAGCTGTTTTTT. Encoded protein: CATSDFRDYLPNTGELFF.